A selection of T cell receptor beta chains follows, all from one sample in a study of T cell responses to AZD1222 COVID-19 vaccine. TCRdb's table, derived via immunoSEQ multiplex PCR, lists solely in-frame clones and lacks some. The table records about 150,000 clones, about 86% of them present only once. The sequenced sample was peripheral blood, obtained on day 0 of MenACWY control vaccination. The receptors derive from an adult in good health. The CDR3 runs from the conserved cysteine through the conserved F or W. A D gene is named only where the DNA matches it firmly.

d_call j_call v_call cdr3_aa
. TRBJ1-1 TRBV7-2 CASSLVSGLAEAFF
. TRBJ2-5 TRBV5-4 CASSLKGGGETQYF
. TRBJ2-7 TRBV27 CASEDREHSGYEQYF
. TRBJ1-1 TRBV18 CASSGNRARPEAFF
TRBD1 TRBJ1-4 TRBV6-2/TRBV6-3 CASSPPRGNDEKLFF
. TRBJ2-5 TRBV5-1 CASSLAAGAQGETQYF
TRBD1 TRBJ1-3 TRBV19 CASGRDSNSGNTIYF
. TRBJ1-1 TRBV5-4 CASSWSGVRTQAFF
. TRBJ1-2 TRBV13 CASSFRTPSNYGYTF
TRBD1 TRBJ1-2 TRBV6-5 CASSYLLTGTNYGYTF
TRBD1 TRBJ2-2 TRBV29-1 CSVRTGRTGELFF
TRBD1 TRBJ2-5 TRBV28 CASSPTGTGGETQYF
TRBD1 TRBJ1-4 TRBV6-6 CASSRDYRGRGTNEKLFF
. TRBJ1-1 TRBV11-3 CASSGRGTEAFF
. TRBJ1-5 TRBV19 CASNVQPQHF
. TRBJ1-2 TRBV28 CASSPFRGVLRKYGYTF
. TRBJ2-7 TRBV4-3 CASSLLNDGNYEQYF
. TRBJ2-7 TRBV14 CASSQVVRMTHYEQYF
. TRBJ1-5 TRBV15 CATSGYRVQPQHF
TRBD2 TRBJ2-5 TRBV19 CASSIGLLAGGVETQYF
. TRBJ1-2 TRBV5-5 CASSLYNRDYGYTF
TRBD2 TRBJ2-5 TRBV5-1 CASRRGETEETQYF
TRBD1 TRBJ1-6 TRBV6-5 CASSDRVGSPLHF
TRBD1 TRBJ1-5 TRBV19 CASRPTGGIDQPQHF
. TRBJ2-1 TRBV6-1 CASSEPGYGQFF
. TRBJ2-2 TRBV9 CASSALVRTNTGELFF
TRBD2 TRBJ2-3 TRBV15 CATSSGTISTDTQYF
. TRBJ2-1 TRBV9 CASSERGGGLFSPPWQFF
. TRBJ1-5 TRBV2 CASSEISTRSNQPQHF
. TRBJ1-5 TRBV6-5 CASSRLSGGNQPQHF
TRBD1 TRBJ1-3 TRBV5-1 CASSTGQTGGFGNTIYF
TRBD1 TRBJ1-5 TRBV6-5 CASSRDSRQPQHF
TRBD1 TRBJ2-7 TRBV29-1 CSVRQGGPYEQYF
TRBD2 TRBJ2-5 TRBV6-5 CAGEGKETQYF
. TRBJ1-1 TRBV14 CASSQVRALNTEAFF
. TRBJ1-5 TRBV28 CASSPAHQPQHF
. TRBJ2-3 TRBV5-1 CASSLGAQGPTDTQYF
TRBD2 TRBJ2-7 TRBV6-6 CASSYETSQSSYEQYF
TRBD2 TRBJ2-7 TRBV3-1/TRBV3-2 CASSQEGLAGVGEQYF
. TRBJ2-2 TRBV16 CASSQDSTGELFF
. TRBJ2-7 TRBV7-6 CASSLGGDVAYEQYF
. TRBJ2-7 TRBV27 CASSFGQNYEQYF
. TRBJ1-2 TRBV28 CASFGQFSPNYGYTF
TRBD1 TRBJ1-5 TRBV28 CASSPQDRGPSQPQHF
. TRBJ2-1 TRBV21-1 CASGLVYNEQFF
. TRBJ1-5 TRBV19 CASSIGRRNNQPQHF
. TRBJ2-5 TRBV6-5 CASSTNSVPEAQYF
TRBD2 TRBJ2-1 TRBV28 CASSFGGASYNEQFF
. TRBJ2-6 TRBV2 CASSEGGYGANVLTF